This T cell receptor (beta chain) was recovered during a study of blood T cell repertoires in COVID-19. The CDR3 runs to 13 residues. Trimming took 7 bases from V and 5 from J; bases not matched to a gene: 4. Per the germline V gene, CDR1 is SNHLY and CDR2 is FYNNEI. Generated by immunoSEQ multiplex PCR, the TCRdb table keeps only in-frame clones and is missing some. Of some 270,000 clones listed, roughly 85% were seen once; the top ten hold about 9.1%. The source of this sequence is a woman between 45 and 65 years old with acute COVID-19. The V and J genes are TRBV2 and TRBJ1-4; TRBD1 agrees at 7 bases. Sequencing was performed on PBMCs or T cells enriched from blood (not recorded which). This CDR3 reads CASTQQGNEKLFF. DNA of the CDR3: TGTGCCAGCACCCAACAGGGGAATGAAAAACTGTTTTTT.